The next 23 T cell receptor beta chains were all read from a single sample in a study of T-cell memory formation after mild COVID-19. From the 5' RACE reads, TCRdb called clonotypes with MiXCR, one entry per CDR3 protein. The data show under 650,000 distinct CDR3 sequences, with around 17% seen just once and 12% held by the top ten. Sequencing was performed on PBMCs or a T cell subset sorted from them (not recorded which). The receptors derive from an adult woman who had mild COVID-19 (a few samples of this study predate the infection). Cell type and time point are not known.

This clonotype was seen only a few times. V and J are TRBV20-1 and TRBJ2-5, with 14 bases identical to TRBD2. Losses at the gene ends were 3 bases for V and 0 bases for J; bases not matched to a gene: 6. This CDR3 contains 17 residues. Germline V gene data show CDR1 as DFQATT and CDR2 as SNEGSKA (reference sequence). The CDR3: CSARGTSGGLYQETQYF. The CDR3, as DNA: TGCAGTGCTAGGGGGACTAGCGGGGGCCTGTACCAAGAGACCCAGTACTTC.

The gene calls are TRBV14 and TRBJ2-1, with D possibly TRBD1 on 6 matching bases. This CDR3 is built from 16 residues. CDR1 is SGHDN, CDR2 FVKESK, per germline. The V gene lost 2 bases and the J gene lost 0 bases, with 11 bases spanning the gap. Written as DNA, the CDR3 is TGTGCCAGCAGCCAACGACAGGTCCTCTCCTACAATGAGCAGTTCTTC. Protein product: CASSQRQVLSYNEQFF.

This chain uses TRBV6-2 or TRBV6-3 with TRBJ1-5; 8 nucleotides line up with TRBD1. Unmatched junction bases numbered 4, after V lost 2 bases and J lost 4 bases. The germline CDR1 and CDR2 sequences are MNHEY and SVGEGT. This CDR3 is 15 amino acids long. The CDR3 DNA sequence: TGTGCCAGCAGTTACCCCTGGGACAGGAATCAGCCCCAGCATTTT. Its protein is CASSYPWDRNQPQHF.

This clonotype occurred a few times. This CDR3 reads CSVTGQGSNTGELFF. CDR3 DNA sequence: TGCAGCGTTACCGGACAGGGTAGTAACACCGGGGAGCTGTTTTTT. This chain connects TRBV29-1 to TRBJ2-2; 8 bases match TRBD1. V was pared by 5 bases and J by 2 bases, with 7 bases of the junction left unmatched. CDR3 size: 15 residues. Germline V gene data show CDR1 as SQVTM and CDR2 as ANQGSEA.

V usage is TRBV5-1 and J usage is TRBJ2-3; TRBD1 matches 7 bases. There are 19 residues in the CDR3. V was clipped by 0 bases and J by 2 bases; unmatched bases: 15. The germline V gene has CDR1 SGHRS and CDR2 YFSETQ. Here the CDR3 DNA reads TGCGCCAGCAGCTTGGACCCAGCCTTTCCGGGACAGCACACAGATACGCAGTATTTT. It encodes CASSLDPAFPGQHTDTQYF.

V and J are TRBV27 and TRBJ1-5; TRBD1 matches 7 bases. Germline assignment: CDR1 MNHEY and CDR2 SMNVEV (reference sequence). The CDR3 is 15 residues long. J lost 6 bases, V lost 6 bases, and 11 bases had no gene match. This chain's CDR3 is CASSKGGRGSQPQHF. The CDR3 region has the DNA TGTGCCAGCAGCAAGGGGGGCAGGGGGAGTCAGCCCCAGCATTTT.

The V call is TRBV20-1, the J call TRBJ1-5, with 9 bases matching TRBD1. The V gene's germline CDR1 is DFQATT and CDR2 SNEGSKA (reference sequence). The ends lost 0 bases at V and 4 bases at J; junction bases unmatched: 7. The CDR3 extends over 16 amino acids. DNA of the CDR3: TGCAGTGCTAGAGATCGCGGGACAGGGAGTAATCAGCCCCAGCATTTT. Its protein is CSARDRGTGSNQPQHF.

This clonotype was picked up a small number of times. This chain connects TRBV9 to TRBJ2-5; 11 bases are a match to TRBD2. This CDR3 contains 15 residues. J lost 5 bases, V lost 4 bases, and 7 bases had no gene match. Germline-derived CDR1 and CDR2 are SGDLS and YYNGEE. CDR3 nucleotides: TGTGCCAGCAGCTTCGCCGGGACTAGCGGTGAGACCCAGTACTTC. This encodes CASSFAGTSGETQYF.

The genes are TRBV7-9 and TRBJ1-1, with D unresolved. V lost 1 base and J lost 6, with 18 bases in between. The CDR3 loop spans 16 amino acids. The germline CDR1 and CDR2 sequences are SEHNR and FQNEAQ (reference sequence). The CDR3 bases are TGTGCCAGCAGCTTAGGGCTCGGCGGCGGAAGGGCTGAAGCTTTCTTT. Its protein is CASSLGLGGGRAEAFF.

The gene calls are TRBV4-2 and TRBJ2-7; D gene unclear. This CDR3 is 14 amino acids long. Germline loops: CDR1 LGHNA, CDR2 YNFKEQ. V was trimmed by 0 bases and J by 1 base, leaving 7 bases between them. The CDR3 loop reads CASSQEGVSYEQYF. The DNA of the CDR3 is TGTGCCAGCAGCCAAGAAGGCGTTTCCTACGAGCAGTACTTC.

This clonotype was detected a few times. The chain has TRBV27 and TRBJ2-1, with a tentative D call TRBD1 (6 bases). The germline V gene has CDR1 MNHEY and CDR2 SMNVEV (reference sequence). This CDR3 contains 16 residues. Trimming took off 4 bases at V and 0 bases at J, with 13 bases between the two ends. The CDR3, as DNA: TGTGCCAGCAGTTGGGGACAACCGAGCTCCTACAATGAGCAGTTCTTC. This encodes CASSWGQPSSYNEQFF.

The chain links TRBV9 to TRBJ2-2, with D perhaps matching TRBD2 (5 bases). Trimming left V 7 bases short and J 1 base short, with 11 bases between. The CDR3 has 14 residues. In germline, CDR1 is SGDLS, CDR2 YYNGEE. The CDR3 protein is CASSKRGNTGELFF. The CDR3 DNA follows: TGTGCCAGCTCAAAACGGGGGAACACCGGGGAGCTGTTTTTT.

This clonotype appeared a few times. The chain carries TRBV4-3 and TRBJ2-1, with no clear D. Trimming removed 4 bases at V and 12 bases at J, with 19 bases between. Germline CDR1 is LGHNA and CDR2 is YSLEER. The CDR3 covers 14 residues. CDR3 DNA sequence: TGCGCCAGCAGCCCCCAACTGGATTCCGGCGGGCAGTTCTTC. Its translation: CASSPQLDSGGQFF.

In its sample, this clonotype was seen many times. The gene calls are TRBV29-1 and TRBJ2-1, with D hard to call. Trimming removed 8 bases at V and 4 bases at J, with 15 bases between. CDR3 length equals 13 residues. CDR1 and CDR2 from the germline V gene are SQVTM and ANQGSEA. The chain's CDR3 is CSRLPAGYNEQFF. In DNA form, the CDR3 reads TGCAGCCGGCTACCGGCAGGATACAATGAGCAGTTCTTC.

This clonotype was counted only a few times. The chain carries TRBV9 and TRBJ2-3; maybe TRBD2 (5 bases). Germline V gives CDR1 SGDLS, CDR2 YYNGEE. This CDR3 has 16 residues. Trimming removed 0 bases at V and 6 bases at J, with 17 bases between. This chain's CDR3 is CASSVGAEPHLDTQYF. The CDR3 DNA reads TGTGCCAGCAGCGTAGGAGCGGAACCACATTTGGATACGCAGTATTTT.

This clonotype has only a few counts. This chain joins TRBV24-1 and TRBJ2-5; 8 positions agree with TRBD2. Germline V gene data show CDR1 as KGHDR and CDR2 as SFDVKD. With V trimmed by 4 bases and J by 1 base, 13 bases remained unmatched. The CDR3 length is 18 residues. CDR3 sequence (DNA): TGTGCCACCAGTGACCCCCTTAGGCGGGGGGAGGGCCAAGAGACCCAGTACTTC. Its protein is CATSDPLRRGEGQETQYF.

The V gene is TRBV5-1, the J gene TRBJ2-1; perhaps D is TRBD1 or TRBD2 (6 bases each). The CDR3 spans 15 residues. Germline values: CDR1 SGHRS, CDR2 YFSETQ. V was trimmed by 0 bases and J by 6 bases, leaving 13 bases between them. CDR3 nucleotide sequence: TGCGCCAGCAGCTTGGAGGGGGGCGCACTCAATGAGCAGTTCTTC. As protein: CASSLEGGALNEQFF. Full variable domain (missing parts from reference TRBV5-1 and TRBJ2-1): KAGVTQTPRYLIKTRGQQVTLSCSPISGHRSVSWYQQTPGQGLQFLFEYFSETQRNKGNFPGRFSGRQFSNSRSEMNVSTLELGDSALYLCASSLEGGALNEQFFGPGTRLTVL.

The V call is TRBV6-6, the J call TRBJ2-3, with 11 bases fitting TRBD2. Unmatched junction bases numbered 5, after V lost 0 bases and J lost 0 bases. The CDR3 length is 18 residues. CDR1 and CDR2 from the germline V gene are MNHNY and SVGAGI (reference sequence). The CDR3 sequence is CASSYSVLAGGSTDTQYF. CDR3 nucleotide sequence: TGTGCCAGCAGTTACTCGGTTCTAGCGGGAGGAAGCACAGATACGCAGTATTTT.

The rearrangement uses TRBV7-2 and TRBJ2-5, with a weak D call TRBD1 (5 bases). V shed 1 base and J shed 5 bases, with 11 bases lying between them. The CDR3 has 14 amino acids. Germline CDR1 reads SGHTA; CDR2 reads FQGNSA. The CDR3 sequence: CASSLVIQGETQYF. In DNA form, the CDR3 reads TGTGCCAGCAGCTTAGTCATCCAGGGCGAGACCCAGTACTTC.

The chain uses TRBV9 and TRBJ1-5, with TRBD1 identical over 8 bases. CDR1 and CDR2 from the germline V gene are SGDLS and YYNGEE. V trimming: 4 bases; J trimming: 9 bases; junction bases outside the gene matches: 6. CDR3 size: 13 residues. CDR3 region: CASSLQGERPQHF. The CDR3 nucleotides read TGTGCCAGCAGCCTACAGGGGGAGAGGCCCCAGCATTTT.

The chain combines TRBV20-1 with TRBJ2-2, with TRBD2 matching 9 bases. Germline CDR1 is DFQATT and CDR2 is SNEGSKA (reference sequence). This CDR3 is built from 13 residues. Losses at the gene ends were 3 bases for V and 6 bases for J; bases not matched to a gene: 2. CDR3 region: CSASKREAGELFF. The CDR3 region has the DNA TGCAGTGCTAGCAAGCGGGAGGCCGGGGAGCTGTTTTTT.

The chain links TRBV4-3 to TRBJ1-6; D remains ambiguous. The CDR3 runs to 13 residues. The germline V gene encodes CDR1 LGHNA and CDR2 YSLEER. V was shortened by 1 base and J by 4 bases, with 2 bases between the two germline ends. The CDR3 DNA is TGCGCCAGCAGCCAAGTATATAATTCACCCCTCCACTTT. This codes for CASSQVYNSPLHF.

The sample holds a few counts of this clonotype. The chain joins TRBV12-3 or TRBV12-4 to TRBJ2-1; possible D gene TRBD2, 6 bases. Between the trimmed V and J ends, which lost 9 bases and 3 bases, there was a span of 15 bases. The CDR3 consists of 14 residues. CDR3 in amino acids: CASTGTGIYNEQFF. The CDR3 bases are TGTGCCAGTACCGGGACTGGGATCTACAATGAGCAGTTCTTC.